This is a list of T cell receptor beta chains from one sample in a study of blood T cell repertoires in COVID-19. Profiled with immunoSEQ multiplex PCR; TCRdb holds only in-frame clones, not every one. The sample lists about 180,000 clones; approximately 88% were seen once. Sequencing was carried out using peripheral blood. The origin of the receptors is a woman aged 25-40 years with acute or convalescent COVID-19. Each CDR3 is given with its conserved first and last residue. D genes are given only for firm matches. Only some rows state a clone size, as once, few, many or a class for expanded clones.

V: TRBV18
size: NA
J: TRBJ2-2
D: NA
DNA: TGTGCCAGCTCACCCAGTTTCACCGGGGAGCTGTTTTTT
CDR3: CASSPSFTGELFF

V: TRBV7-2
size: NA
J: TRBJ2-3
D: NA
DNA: TGTGCCAGCAGCTTATCCAGGGCGCATAATACGCAGTATTTT
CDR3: CASSLSRAHNTQYF

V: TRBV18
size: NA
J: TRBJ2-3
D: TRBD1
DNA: TGTGCAGCCGGACAGGGCGGGACAGATACGCAGTATTTT
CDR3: CAAGQGGTDTQYF

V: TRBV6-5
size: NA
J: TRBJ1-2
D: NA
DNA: TGTGCCAGCAGTCCCGGCCTAGCTAACTATGGCTACACCTTC
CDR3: CASSPGLANYGYTF

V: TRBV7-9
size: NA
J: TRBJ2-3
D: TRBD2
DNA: TGTGCCAGCAGCTCCTTGCCTGGGCGGGGGGACACAGATACGCAGTATTTT
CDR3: CASSSLPGRGDTDTQYF

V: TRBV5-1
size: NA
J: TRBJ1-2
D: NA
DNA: TGCGCCACCCAAGAGGAGGGTGAGAGCTATGGCTACACCTTC
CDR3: CATQEEGESYGYTF

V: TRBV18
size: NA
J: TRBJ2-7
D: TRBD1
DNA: TGTGCCAGCTCACCCGCGGACAGGACGGGGCAGTACTTC
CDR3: CASSPADRTGQYF

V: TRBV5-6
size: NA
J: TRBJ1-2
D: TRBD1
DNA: TGTGCCAGCAGCTCCACCGGGACAGGGGATGGCTACACCTTC
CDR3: CASSSTGTGDGYTF

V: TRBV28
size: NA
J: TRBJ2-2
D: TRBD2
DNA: TGTGCCAGCAGTTTTTGGAGTCTAGCGGGAGGGCCTGGGGAGCTGTTTTTT
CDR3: CASSFWSLAGGPGELFF

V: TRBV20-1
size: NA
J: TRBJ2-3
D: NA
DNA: TGCAGTGAAGGGGGCACAGATACGCAGTATTTT
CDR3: CSEGGTDTQYF

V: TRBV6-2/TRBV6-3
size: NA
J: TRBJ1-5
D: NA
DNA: TGTGCCAGCAGTTACGGGAGAATCGAACAGCCCCAGCATTTT
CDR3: CASSYGRIEQPQHF

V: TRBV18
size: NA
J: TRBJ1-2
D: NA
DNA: TGTGCCAGCTACCCAGGGGCCGGCTATGGCTACACCTTC
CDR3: CASYPGAGYGYTF

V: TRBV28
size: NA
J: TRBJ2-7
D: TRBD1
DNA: TGTGCCAGCAGTTACTACAGGGGTTCCACCTACGAGCAGTACTTC
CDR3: CASSYYRGSTYEQYF

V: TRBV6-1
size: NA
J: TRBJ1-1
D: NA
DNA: TGTGCCAGCAGTGAGTGGCGGCTTGAAGCTTTCTTT
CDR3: CASSEWRLEAFF

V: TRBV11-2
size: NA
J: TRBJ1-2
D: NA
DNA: TGTGCCAGCAGCCCTCCCCCGGGGAACTATGGCTACACCTTC
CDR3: CASSPPPGNYGYTF

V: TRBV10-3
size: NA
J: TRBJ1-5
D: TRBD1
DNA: TGTGCCATCAGTGAGAGGGACAGCGGGTACCAGCCCCAGCATTTT
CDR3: CAISERDSGYQPQHF

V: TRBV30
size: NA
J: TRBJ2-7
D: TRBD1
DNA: TGTGCCTGGGAACCGGGACAGTCCTACGAGCAGTACTTC
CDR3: CAWEPGQSYEQYF

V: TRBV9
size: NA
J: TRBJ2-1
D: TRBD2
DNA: TGTGCCAGCAGCGTAGCTAGCGGGACGTTCTACAATGAGCAGTTCTTC
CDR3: CASSVASGTFYNEQFF

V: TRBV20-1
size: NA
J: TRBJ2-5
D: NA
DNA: TGCAGTGCTAGACAGTGGGAGACCCAGTACTTC
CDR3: CSARQWETQYF

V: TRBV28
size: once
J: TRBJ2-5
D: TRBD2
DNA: TGTGCCAGCAGTTTACCGGGAGGAGAGACCCAGTACTTC
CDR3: CASSLPGGETQYF

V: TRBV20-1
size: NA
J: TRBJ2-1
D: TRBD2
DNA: TGCAGTGCTAGTCCGGGACTAGAGCAGTTCTTC
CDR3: CSASPGLEQFF

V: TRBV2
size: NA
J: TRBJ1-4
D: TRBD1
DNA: TGTGCCAGCAGTGAAGCGGAGGGGGCTGGTGAAAAACTGTTTTTT
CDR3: CASSEAEGAGEKLFF

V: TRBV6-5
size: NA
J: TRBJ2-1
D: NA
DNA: TGTGCCAGCTGGACAGACCCTTCCAAGCAGTTCTTC
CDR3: CASWTDPSKQFF

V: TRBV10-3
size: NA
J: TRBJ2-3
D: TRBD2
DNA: TGTGCCATCAGTGAGTCTAGCGGGAGCACGCAGTATTTT
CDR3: CAISESSGSTQYF

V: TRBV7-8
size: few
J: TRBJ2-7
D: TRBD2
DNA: TGTGCCAGCAGCTTAGAGCGGGAGTCGCAGCAGTACTTC
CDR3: CASSLERESQQYF

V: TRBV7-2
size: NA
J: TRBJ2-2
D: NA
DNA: TGTGCCAGCAGCTTCGGAGACAGGAACACCGGGGAGCTGTTTTTT
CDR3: CASSFGDRNTGELFF

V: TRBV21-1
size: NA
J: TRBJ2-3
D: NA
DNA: TGTGCCAGACCTACAGGGGGCGATGGCACAGATACGCAGTATTTT
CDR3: CARPTGGDGTDTQYF

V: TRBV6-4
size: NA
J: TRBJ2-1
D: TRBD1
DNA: TGTGCCAGCAGTGAAACCGGGACAGGGTACAATGAGCAGTTCTTC
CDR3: CASSETGTGYNEQFF

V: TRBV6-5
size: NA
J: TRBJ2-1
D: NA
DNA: TGTGCCAGCAGTTGGGGGGTAGCCTACAATGAGCAGTTCTTC
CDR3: CASSWGVAYNEQFF

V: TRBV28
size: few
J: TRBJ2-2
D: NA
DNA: TGTGCCAGCAGTCCCTTCGGGGAGCTGTTTTTT
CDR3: CASSPFGELFF

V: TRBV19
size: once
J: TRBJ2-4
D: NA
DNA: TGTGCCAGTACTAGGGCGGGTGGGGAAAACATTCAGTACTTC
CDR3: CASTRAGGENIQYF

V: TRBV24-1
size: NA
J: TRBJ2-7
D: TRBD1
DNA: TGTGCCACCAGTGGACAGGGTGCCTCCTACGAGCAGTACTTC
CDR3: CATSGQGASYEQYF

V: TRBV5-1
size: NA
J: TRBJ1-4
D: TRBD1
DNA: TGCGCCAGCAGCTTGCCAGGGGGCGAAAAACTGTTTTTT
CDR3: CASSLPGGEKLFF